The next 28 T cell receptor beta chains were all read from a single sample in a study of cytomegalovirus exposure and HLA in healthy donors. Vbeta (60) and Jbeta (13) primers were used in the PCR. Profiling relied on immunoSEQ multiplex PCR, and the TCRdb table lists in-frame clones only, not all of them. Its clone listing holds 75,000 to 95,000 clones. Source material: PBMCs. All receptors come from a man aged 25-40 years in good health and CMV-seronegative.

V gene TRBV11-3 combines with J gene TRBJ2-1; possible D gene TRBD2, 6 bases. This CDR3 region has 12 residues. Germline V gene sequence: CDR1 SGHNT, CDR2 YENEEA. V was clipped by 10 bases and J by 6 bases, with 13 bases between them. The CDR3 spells CATNRGINEQFF. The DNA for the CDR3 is TGTGCCACAAATCGCGGGATCAATGAGCAGTTCTTC.

CDR3 nucleotides: TGTGCCAGCGAGGCCTCCTACCTCGGCGGGGAGCTGTTTTTT. Encoded protein: CASEASYLGGELFF. This sequence joins TRBV2 and TRBJ2-2; D not certain. Germline-derived CDR1 and CDR2 are SNHLY and FYNNEI. Trimming took 8 bases from V and 7 from J, leaving 17 bases between them. The CDR3 is made up of 14 amino acids.

CDR3 nucleotide sequence: TGTGCCAGCAGCGTAACCAGGTCATACACCGGGGAGCTGTTTTTT. Protein product: CASSVTRSYTGELFF. The chain is built from TRBV9 and TRBJ2-2; no firm D call. The CDR3 length is 15 residues. Trimming left V 1 base short and J 3 bases short, with 10 bases between. In germline, CDR1 is SGDLS, CDR2 YYNGEE.

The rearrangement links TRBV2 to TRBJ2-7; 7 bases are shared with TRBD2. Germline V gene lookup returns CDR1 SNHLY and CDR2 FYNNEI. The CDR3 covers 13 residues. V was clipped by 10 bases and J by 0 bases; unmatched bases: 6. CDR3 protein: CAIERGPSYEQYF. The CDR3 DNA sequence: TGTGCCATAGAGCGGGGCCCCTCCTACGAGCAGTACTTC. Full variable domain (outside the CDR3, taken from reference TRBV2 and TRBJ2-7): EPEVTQTPSHQVTQMGQEVILRCVPISNHLYFYWYRQILGQKVEFLVSFYNNEISEKSEIFDDQFSVERPDGSNFTLKIRSTKLEDSAMYFCAIERGPSYEQYFGPGTRLTVT.

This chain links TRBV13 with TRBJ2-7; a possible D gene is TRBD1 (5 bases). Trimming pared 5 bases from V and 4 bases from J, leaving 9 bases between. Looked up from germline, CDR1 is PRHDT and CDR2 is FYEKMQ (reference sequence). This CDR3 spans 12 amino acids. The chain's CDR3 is CASSLDTYEQYF. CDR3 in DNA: TGTGCCAGCAGCCTGGACACGTACGAGCAGTACTTC.

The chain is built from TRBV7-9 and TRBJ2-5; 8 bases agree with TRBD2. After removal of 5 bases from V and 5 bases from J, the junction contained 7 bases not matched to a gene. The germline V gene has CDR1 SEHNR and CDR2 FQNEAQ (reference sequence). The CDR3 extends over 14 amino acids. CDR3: CASSHIAGYETQYF. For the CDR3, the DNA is TGTGCCAGCAGCCACATAGCGGGGTACGAGACCCAGTACTTC.

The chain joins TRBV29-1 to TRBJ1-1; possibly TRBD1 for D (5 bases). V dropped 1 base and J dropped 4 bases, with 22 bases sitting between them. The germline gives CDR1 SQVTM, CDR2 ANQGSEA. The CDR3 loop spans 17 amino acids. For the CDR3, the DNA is TGCAGCGTTGAAGCGTATCTTGAGACAGCGACTGTCACTGAAGCTTTCTTT. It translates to CSVEAYLETATVTEAFF.

DNA for the CDR3: TGCGCCAGCAGCTTGAGCCCACCCTCTAGCGGCACCTACAATGAGCAGTTCTTC. It yields the protein CASSLSPPSSGTYNEQFF. J is TRBJ2-1 and V is TRBV5-1, with TRBD2 matching 7 bases. V was pared by 1 base and J by 2 bases, with 12 bases of the junction left unmatched. The CDR3 has 18 amino acids. CDR1 and CDR2 (germline): SGHRS, YFSETQ. Filled out from reference TRBV5-1 and TRBJ2-1, the complete variable domain reads KAGVTQTPRYLIKTRGQQVTLSCSPISGHRSVSWYQQTPGQGLQFLFEYFSETQRNKGNFPGRFSGRQFSNSRSEMNVSTLELGDSALYLCASSLSPPSSGTYNEQFFGPGTRLTVL.

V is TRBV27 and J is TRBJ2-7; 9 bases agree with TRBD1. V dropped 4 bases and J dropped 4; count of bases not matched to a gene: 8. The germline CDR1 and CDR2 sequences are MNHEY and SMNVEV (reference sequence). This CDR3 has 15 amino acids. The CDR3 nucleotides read TGTGCCAGCAGTTCCCTCGGGACAGGGATTTACGAGCAGTACTTC. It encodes CASSSLGTGIYEQYF.

The CDR3 region is CASSLTATSGRGEQYF. The CDR3 DNA reads TGTGCCAGCAGCTTAACCGCGACTAGCGGGAGGGGCGAGCAGTACTTC. This chain connects TRBV7-9 to TRBJ2-7; 14 nucleotides align to TRBD2. The V segment lost 2 bases and the J segment 6 bases; nucleotides outside the gene matches: 6. The CDR3 has 16 residues. Germline assignment: CDR1 SEHNR and CDR2 FQNEAQ (reference sequence).

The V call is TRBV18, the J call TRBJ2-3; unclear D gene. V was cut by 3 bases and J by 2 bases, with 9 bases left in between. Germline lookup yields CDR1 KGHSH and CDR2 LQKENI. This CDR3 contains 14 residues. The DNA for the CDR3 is TGTGCCAGCTCACCCAGGTTTAACACAGATACGCAGTATTTT. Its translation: CASSPRFNTDTQYF.

The CDR3 nucleotides are TGCAGCGCCCTCGGGGGGGATATGAACACTGAAGCTTTCTTT. Its translation is CSALGGDMNTEAFF. The V call is TRBV29-1, the J call TRBJ1-1; TRBD1 might be the D (5 bases). V was trimmed by 7 bases and J by 0 bases, leaving 15 bases between them. The CDR3 consists of 14 residues. Looked up from germline, CDR1 is SQVTM and CDR2 is ANQGSEA.

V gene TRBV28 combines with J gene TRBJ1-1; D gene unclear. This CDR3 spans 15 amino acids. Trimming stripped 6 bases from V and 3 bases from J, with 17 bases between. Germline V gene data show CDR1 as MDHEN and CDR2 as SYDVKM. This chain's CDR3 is CASSPATLLDTEAFF. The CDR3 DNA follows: TGTGCCAGCAGCCCCGCGACACTGTTGGACACTGAAGCTTTCTTT.

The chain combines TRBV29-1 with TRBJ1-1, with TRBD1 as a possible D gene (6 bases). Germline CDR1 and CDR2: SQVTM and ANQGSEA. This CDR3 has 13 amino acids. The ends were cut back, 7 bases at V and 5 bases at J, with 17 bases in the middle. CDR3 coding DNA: TGCAGCGCATACGGACAGTTGGAAACTGAAGCTTTCTTT. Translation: CSAYGQLETEAFF.

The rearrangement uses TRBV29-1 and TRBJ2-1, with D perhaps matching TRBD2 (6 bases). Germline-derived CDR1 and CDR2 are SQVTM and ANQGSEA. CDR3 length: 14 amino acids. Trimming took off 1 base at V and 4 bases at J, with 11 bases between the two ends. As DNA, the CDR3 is TGCAGCGTTGAAGGTGGGACTCGGTACAATGAGCAGTTCTTC. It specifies CSVEGGTRYNEQFF.

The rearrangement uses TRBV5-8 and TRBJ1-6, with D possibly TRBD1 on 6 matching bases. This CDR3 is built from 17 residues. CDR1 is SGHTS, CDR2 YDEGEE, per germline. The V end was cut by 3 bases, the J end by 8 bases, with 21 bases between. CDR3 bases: TGTGCCAGCAGCTCCCGGGACAACCCCCTGGGGCATTCACCCCTCCACTTT. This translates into CASSSRDNPLGHSPLHF. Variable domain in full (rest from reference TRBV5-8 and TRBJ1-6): EAGVTQSPTHLIKTRGQQATLRCSPISGHTSVYWYQQALGLGLQFLLWYDEGEERNRGNFPPRFSGRQFPNYSSELNVNALELEDSALYLCASSSRDNPLGHSPLHFGNGTRLTVT.

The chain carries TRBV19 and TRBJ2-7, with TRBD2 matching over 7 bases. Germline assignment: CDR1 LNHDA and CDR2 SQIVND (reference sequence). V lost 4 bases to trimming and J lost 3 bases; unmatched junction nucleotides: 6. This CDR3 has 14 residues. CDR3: CASSTTREDYEQYF. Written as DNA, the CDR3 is TGTGCCAGTAGTACTACCCGGGAGGACTACGAGCAGTACTTC.

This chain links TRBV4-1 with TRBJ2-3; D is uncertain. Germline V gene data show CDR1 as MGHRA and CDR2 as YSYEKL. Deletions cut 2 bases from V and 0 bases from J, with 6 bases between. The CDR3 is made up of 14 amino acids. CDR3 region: CASSQLRSTDTQYF. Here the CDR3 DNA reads TGCGCCAGCAGCCAACTAAGAAGCACAGATACGCAGTATTTT.

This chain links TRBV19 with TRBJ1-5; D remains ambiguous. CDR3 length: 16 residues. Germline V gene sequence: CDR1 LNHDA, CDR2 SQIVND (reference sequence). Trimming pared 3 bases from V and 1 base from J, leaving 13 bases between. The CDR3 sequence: CASSIVFHRSNQPQHF. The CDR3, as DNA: TGTGCCAGTAGTATTGTCTTCCATCGGAGCAATCAGCCCCAGCATTTT.

The CDR3 DNA reads TGTGCCAGCAGCCGGGATAAGGGGCGAACTGAAGCTTTCTTT. Its protein is CASSRDKGRTEAFF. The chain recombines TRBV4-2 with TRBJ1-1; D might be TRBD1 (5 bases). The V end was cut by 4 bases, the J end by 5 bases, with 14 bases between. The CDR3 runs to 14 residues. Germline CDR1 and CDR2: LGHNA and YNFKEQ.

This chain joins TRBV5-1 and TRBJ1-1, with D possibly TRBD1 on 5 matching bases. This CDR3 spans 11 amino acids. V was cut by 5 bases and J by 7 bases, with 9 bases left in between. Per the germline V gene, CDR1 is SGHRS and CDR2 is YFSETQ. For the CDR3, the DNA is TGCGCCAGCAGTAAGGGGCGTGAAGCTTTCTTT. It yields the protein CASSKGREAFF.

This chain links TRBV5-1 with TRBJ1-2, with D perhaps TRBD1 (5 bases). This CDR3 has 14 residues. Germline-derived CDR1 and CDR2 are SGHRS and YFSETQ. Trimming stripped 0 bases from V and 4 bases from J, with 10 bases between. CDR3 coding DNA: TGCGCCAGCAGCTTGGCTGACAGTTCCTATGGCTACACCTTC. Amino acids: CASSLADSSYGYTF.

CDR3 residues: CASSPLAGYYNEQFF. The CDR3 DNA reads TGTGCCAGCAGCCCGTTAGCGGGATACTACAATGAGCAGTTCTTC. The genes are TRBV6-5 and TRBJ2-1, with 8 nucleotides matching TRBD2. This CDR3 contains 15 residues. V lost 6 bases and J lost 3; bases outside the gene matches: 7. Germline V lookup: CDR1 MNHEY, CDR2 SVGAGI.

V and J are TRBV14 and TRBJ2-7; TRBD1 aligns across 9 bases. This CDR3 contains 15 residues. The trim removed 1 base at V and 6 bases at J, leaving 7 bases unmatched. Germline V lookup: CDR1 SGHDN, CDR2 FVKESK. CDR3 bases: TGTGCCAGCAGCCAAGTGACAGGGGGGACCTCCGAGCAGTACTTC. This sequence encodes CASSQVTGGTSEQYF.

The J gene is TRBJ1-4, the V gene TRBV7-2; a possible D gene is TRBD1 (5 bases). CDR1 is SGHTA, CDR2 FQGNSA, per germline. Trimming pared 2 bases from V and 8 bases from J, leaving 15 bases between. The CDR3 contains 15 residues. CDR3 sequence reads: CASSLPGLSQEKLFF. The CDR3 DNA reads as TGTGCCAGCAGCTTACCGGGACTCAGTCAGGAAAAACTGTTTTTT.

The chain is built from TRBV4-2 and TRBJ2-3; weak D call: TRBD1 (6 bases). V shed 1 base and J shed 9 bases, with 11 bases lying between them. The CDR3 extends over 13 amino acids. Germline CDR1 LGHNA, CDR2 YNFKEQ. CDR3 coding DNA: TGTGCCAGCAGCCAAGCCTCACAGGGAACGCAGTATTTT. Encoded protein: CASSQASQGTQYF.

Written as DNA, the CDR3 is TGCGCCAGCAGCCCTCGGGCTGCGGGAGGGGCCTACAATGAGCAGTTCTTC. Protein: CASSPRAAGGAYNEQFF. The chain combines TRBV4-1 with TRBJ2-1, with TRBD2 matching 9 bases. The CDR3 consists of 17 residues. The germline CDR1 and CDR2 sequences are MGHRA and YSYEKL. Trimming at V came to 4 bases and at J to 2 bases, leaving 9 bases not matched to a gene.

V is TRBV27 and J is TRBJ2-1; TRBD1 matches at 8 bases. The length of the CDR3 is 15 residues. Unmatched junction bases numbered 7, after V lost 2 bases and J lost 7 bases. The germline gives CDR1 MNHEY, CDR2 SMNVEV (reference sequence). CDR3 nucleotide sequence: TGTGCCAGCAGTTTACGACAGGGGACTGGGAATGAGCAGTTCTTC. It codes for CASSLRQGTGNEQFF.